This T cell receptor beta chain was identified during a study of control samples from healthy donors and cancer patients. V shed 8 bases and J 9 bases; nucleotides not matched to a gene: 10. The CDR3 loop spans 15 amino acids. The germline gives CDR1 SNHLY, CDR2 FYNNEI. The assay was immunoSEQ multiplex PCR, and TCRdb's table has in-frame clones only and misses some. The sample has 130,000 to 150,000 clones, about 95% seen once. The origin of this receptor is a man between 60 and 75 years old with colorectal cancer. This chain uses TRBV2 with TRBJ2-5; 15 bases agree with TRBD2. The sequenced material came from PBMCs. The chain's CDR3 is CASGVGLAGGHPQYF. CDR3 DNA sequence: TGTGCCAGCGGAGTAGGACTAGCGGGGGGGCATCCCCAGTACTTC.